The TCR beta chain described here comes from a study of CD8+CD57+ T cells in acquired aplastic anemia. At the level of the study: Mean DNA quantity obtained from sorted CD4+ and CD8+ cells was around 3.2 ug.

Study results and limitations: No significant patient-versus-control difference appeared in CD8+ Simpson's diversity. Over 25 shared CD8+ CDR3s appeared highly expressed within patients' immunodominant clones.

This clonotype was detected a few times. Its antigen is still unknown. Genomic DNA, the template, was used for profiling of the TCR beta VDJ and CDR3. From the reads, TCRdb called clonotypes with MiXCR, one entry per CDR3 protein. The sample carries under 350,000 distinct CDR3 sequences, approximately 57% recorded once. V lost 7 bases, J lost 5 bases, and 13 bases stayed unmatched. This CDR3 is built from 17 residues. Per germline, CDR1 LNHDA and CDR2 SQIVND (reference sequence). The TCR was taken from a human donor with severe aplastic anemia or a healthy control (not recorded which). The specimen was sorted CD4+, CD8+, or CD8+CD57+ T cells (not recorded which) from PBMCs. This chain connects TRBV19 to TRBJ1-5; 11 bases are shared with TRBD1. The CDR3: CASTKGTGGFSDQPQHF. DNA of the CDR3: TGTGCCAGTACCAAAGGGACAGGGGGGTTCAGTGATCAGCCCCAGCATTTT.